The source of this TCR beta chain is a study of blood T cell repertoires in COVID-19 (TCRdb year 2020). In the study overall: Samples from collaborators originated in the United States, Italy and Spain and spanned both the acute and convalescent phases of COVID-19. The repertoires were made available in a free public database intended to serve as a resource for research on the immune response to SARS-CoV-2. Samples were obtained from the ongoing ImmuneRACE study (first 160 participants) and from about 1,300 subjects provided by 6 global collaborators. The sample metadata nearly always contained a de-identified subject ID, COVID-19 status, age in years and sex. The dataset comprised deeply sampled blood TCRbeta repertoires from subjects exposed to, actively infected with, or recovered from COVID-19. HLA class I and class II types, where available, came from metadata supplied by the sample provider rather than from assay-based typing. The prospective study material was composed of cDNA or gDNA derived from T cells, B-cell-depleted T cells, or PBMCs.

The collaborating institutions used their own protocols to collect whole blood in K2EDTA tubes. For TCRbeta analysis, collaborator samples were shipped as frozen whole blood, as isolated PBMCs, or as DNA extracted from either sample type. The study at large found these results: How much clinical and demographic metadata was included differed by source and by participant, and the metadata was provided uncurated.

TCRbeta CDR3 regions were amplified from genomic DNA by means of the immunoSEQ Assay, a bias-controlled multiplex PCR. Per the authors' processing: Within the assay, amplification of reference gene primers was used to estimate how many nucleated cells each sample contained. To quantify the absolute abundance of each unique TCRbeta CDR3 rearrangement, sequence reads were collapsed and filtered. For each sample, productive Simpson clonality was calculated as the square root of Simpson's diversity index across productive rearrangements. As stored in TCRdb, this immuneACCESS dataset retains in-frame rearrangements with V and J assigned. A fraction of the clones does not appear; measured against another copy, unresolved V genes explain less than half of the discrepancy, and the remainder lacks a known reason. From that table come the V and J calls and clone size; the DNA was used to work out D and trimming. Across this sample there are about 110,000 clones, with about 80% seen only once. Roughly 4% of the sample rests with the top ten.

Deletion took 8 bases off V and 9 bases off J, with a span of 20 bases between the germline ends. CDR1 and CDR2 are read off the germline V gene as MDHEN and SYDVKM. From the cysteine up to the phenylalanine, the CDR3 has a length of 14 residues. Just the 42-base CDR3 DNA is kept, in frame starting at base 1. In regard to this clone: Its antigen specificity is not known. Base qualities are not recorded, but no much larger clone differs from it by a single base.

The sequence was collected from a woman between 65 and 79 years old with acute or convalescent COVID-19. What was sequenced was peripheral blood. Recombination linked TRBV28 to TRBJ1-5; TRBD1 is perhaps the D gene, given 6 matching bases. The CDR3 is CASGIPGQWMPQHF. The sequenced DNA: TGTGCCAGCGGAATACCGGGACAATGGATGCCCCAGCATTTT.